Each of the 24 T cell receptor beta chains below was sequenced from the same sample in a study of blood T cells in healthy people across ages. Then a second PCR, running roughly 6 to 12 cycles, was carried out with a sample-barcoded 5' primer and a J-beta primer mix. Each CDR3 protein gets one entry after TCRdb re-called the 5' RACE reads with MiXCR. The table records approximately 690,000 distinct CDR3 sequences, roughly two fifths of them present only once. The sequenced material came from blood. The origin of the receptors is an elderly man in good health.

A word on this clonotype: The germline gene is not matched at one end of the junction; a read error may be the cause. This chain links TRBV20-1 with TRBJ2-7; D tentatively reads TRBD1 or TRBD2 (6 bases each). Per germline, CDR1 DFQATT and CDR2 SNEGSKA (reference sequence). The CDR3 runs 15 residues. In nucleotides, the CDR3 is TGCAGTGCTAGAGATCTCGGGGGCCTCTCCTACGAACAGTACTTC. This encodes CSARDLGGLSYEQYF.

This clonotype was seen at least ten times. The J gene is TRBJ2-3, the V gene TRBV7-2; the match to TRBD2 covers 12 bases. The CDR3 is 16 amino acids. Germline lookup yields CDR1 SGHTA and CDR2 FQGNSA. J lost 2 bases, V lost 4 bases, and 4 bases had no gene match. The CDR3 reads CASSYTSGRNTDTQYF. The CDR3, as DNA: TGTGCCAGCAGCTATACTAGCGGGAGGAACACAGATACGCAGTATTTT.

This chain links TRBV6-5 with TRBJ2-1; D perhaps matches TRBD1 (6 bases). CDR3 length equals 16 residues. From germline, CDR1 is MNHEY and CDR2 SVGAGI. V was shortened by 0 bases and J by 1 base, with 10 bases between the two germline ends. As DNA, the CDR3 is TGTGCCAGCAGTTACTCTCAGGGGATTTCCTACAATGAGCAGTTCTTC. Amino acid sequence: CASSYSQGISYNEQFF.

The chain links TRBV3-1 to TRBJ2-7, with D perhaps TRBD1 or TRBD2 (5 bases each). This CDR3 is 14 amino acids long. Germline V gives CDR1 LGHDT, CDR2 YNNKEL (reference sequence). V lost 7 bases, J lost 8 bases, and 21 bases lay in between. The CDR3, as DNA: TGTGCCAGCATCTCAAGTGAACCGGGACGGCAGCAGTACTTC. Its translation is CASISSEPGRQQYF.

This clonotype was seen just once. V gene TRBV27 combines with J gene TRBJ2-7; 13 bases align to TRBD2. The CDR3 consists of 19 residues. Per the germline V gene, CDR1 is MNHEY and CDR2 is SMNVEV (reference sequence). Trimming cost V 4 bases and J 7 bases; bases outside gene matches: 19. The CDR3 is CASSSLPGTSGISYNEQYF. Here the CDR3 DNA reads TGTGCCAGCAGTTCGCTCCCCGGGACTAGCGGGATTTCCTACAATGAGCAGTACTTC.

In this sample, this clonotype turned up a few times. The chain links TRBV6-2 or TRBV6-3 to TRBJ1-5; no reliable D call. The V gene's germline CDR1 is MNHEY and CDR2 SVGEGT. The CDR3 runs to 13 residues. Trimming took off 2 bases at V and 2 bases at J, with 4 bases between the two ends. The CDR3 DNA is TGTGCCAGCAGTTACGAGGGCAATCAGCCCCAGCATTTT. Its protein is CASSYEGNQPQHF.

CDR3 sequence reads: CASTLRTGMGNQPQHF. The CDR3 bases are TGTGCCAGCACACTCCGGACAGGGATGGGCAATCAGCCCCAGCATTTT. The chain is built from TRBV5-8 and TRBJ1-5; 8 bases are a match to TRBD1. This CDR3 has 16 amino acids. CDR1 and CDR2 (germline): SGHTS, YDEGEE. V dropped 6 bases and J dropped 2; count of bases not matched to a gene: 10.

The chain uses TRBV21-1 and TRBJ2-7; the table's D call, TRBD1, has no DNA check behind it. TRBV21-1 is a pseudogene segment. The CDR3 extends over 15 amino acids. CDR3 region: CASSNGPRVSYEKYF. In DNA, the CDR3 is TGTGCCAGCAGCAACGGTCCCAGGGTCTCCTACGAGAAGTACTTC.

Regarding this clonotype: This may stem from a read error, because a much larger clone lies one nucleotide away. V and J are TRBV4-3 and TRBJ2-3; possible D gene TRBD1, 5 bases. Germline V lookup: CDR1 LGHNA, CDR2 YSLEER. The CDR3 has 15 amino acids. With 0 bases removed from V and 8 bases from J, the gap between germline ends came to 15 bases. The CDR3 loop reads CASSQDSLTQGTQYF. Here the CDR3 DNA reads TGCGCCAGCAGCCAAGATAGTCTGACTCAGGGTACGCAGTATTTT.

This clonotype occurred a few times. This chain uses TRBV12-3 or TRBV12-4 with TRBJ2-4, with D tentatively TRBD1 (6 bases). The V gene lost 7 bases and the J gene lost 15 bases, with 19 bases spanning the gap. There are 12 residues in the CDR3. The CDR3 here is CASTSVSRQAYF. CDR3 in DNA: TGTGCCAGCACCTCGGTCTCGAGACAGGCGTACTTC.

The CDR3 protein is CASGRGGPYEQYF. The CDR3, as DNA: TGTGCCAGTGGGAGGGGGGGCCCATACGAGCAGTACTTC. The V call is TRBV6-2 or TRBV6-3, the J call TRBJ2-7; D may be TRBD2 (7 bases). This CDR3 has 13 amino acids. Trimming removed 9 bases from V and 4 bases from J, with 16 bases in between. CDR1 is MNHEY and CDR2 is SVGEGT in the germline V gene.

This clonotype has only one observation. The CDR3 nucleotides read TGTGCCAGCAGCTTAGAGGGAGTAAGGTCCTACAATGAGCAGTTCTTC. Protein: CASSLEGVRSYNEQFF. This sequence joins TRBV7-2 and TRBJ2-1; the D gene is possibly TRBD2 (5 bases). This CDR3 spans 16 amino acids. Trimming stripped 1 base from V and 1 base from J, with 11 bases between. CDR1 and CDR2 (germline): SGHTA, FQGNSA.

The CDR3 loop is CAWTWGSGMGEQYF. As DNA, the CDR3 is TGTGCCTGGACTTGGGGTAGCGGGATGGGCGAGCAGTACTTC. The V call is TRBV30, the J call TRBJ2-7, with TRBD2 identical over 8 bases. V lost 4 bases, J lost 6 bases, and 11 bases stayed unmatched. Germline values: CDR1 GTSNPN, CDR2 SVGIG (reference sequence). This CDR3 region has 14 residues.

On this clonotype itself: The junction shows a germline mismatch at one end, possibly a read error. V usage is TRBV12-3 or TRBV12-4 and J usage is TRBJ1-2; the D gene is possibly TRBD1 (5 bases). CDR3 length: 12 amino acids. The CDR3 reads CASSFQGYGYTF. As DNA, the CDR3 is TGCGCCAGCAGCTTCCAGGGCTATGGCTACACCTTC.

There are a few counts of this clonotype. This rearrangement joins TRBV12-3 or TRBV12-4 to TRBJ2-5; D ambiguous. Between the trimmed V and J ends, which lost 4 bases and 5 bases, there was a span of 11 bases. The CDR3 consists of 13 residues. The DNA of the CDR3 is TGTGCCAGCAGTTATACAGAGTGGGAGACCCAGTACTTC. Its protein product is CASSYTEWETQYF.

The chain employs TRBV6-2 or TRBV6-3 and TRBJ2-2; 8 bases match TRBD1. In germline, CDR1 is MNHEY, CDR2 SVGEGT. V lost 6 bases to trimming and J lost 4 bases; unmatched junction nucleotides: 4. CDR3 length: 14 amino acids. Here the CDR3 DNA reads TGTGCCAGCAGCCGGACAGGGAGCACCGGGGAGCTGTTTTTT. Protein: CASSRTGSTGELFF.

V gene TRBV7-2 combines with J gene TRBJ2-6; the D gene is possibly TRBD1 (5 bases). V was shortened by 1 base and J by 2 bases, with 12 bases between the two germline ends. This CDR3 comprises 17 residues. The germline V gene encodes CDR1 SGHTA and CDR2 FQGNSA. This CDR3 reads CASSLGWQGAGANVLTF. The CDR3 DNA sequence: TGTGCCAGCAGCTTAGGGTGGCAGGGCGCTGGGGCCAACGTCCTGACTTTC.

This clonotype was counted only a few times. The chain employs TRBV4-1 and TRBJ2-1; D is undetermined. Trimming removed 2 bases from V and 7 bases from J, with 9 bases in between. From germline, CDR1 is MGHRA and CDR2 YSYEKL. The CDR3 extends over 13 amino acids. The CDR3 spells CASSQITVNEQFF. DNA of the CDR3: TGCGCCAGCAGCCAAATAACAGTGAATGAGCAGTTCTTC.

This chain links TRBV4-3 with TRBJ2-7; D gene uncertain. Germline CDR1 reads LGHNA; CDR2 reads YSLEER. The CDR3 contains 13 residues. V shed 1 base and J shed 2 bases, with 6 bases lying between them. CDR3 DNA sequence: TGCGCCAGCAGCCAAGCCGAAGCCTACGAGCAGTACTTC. Its translation: CASSQAEAYEQYF.

The CDR3 region is CASSRGLAGAIYEQYF. DNA of the CDR3: TGTGCCAGCAGCCGAGGACTAGCGGGAGCAATCTACGAGCAGTACTTC. The V call is TRBV6-2 or TRBV6-3, the J call TRBJ2-7; TRBD2 matches 13 bases. Losses at the gene ends were 6 bases for V and 3 bases for J; bases not matched to a gene: 8. Germline values: CDR1 MNHEY, CDR2 SVGEGT. The CDR3 consists of 16 residues.

V is TRBV6-2 or TRBV6-3 and J is TRBJ1-1; no clear D. V was clipped by 0 bases and J by 5 bases, with 13 bases between them. This CDR3 contains 15 residues. Germline CDR1 MNHEY, CDR2 SVGEGT. CDR3 region: CASSYSPEKTTEAFF. The CDR3, as DNA: TGTGCCAGCAGTTACTCGCCAGAAAAGACAACTGAAGCTTTCTTT.

At least ten counts were recorded for this clonotype. The chain links TRBV2 to TRBJ2-5; D ambiguous. The germline V gene has CDR1 SNHLY and CDR2 FYNNEI. V was trimmed by 6 bases and J by 2 bases, leaving 4 bases between them. The CDR3 is 11 amino acids. The CDR3 nucleotides are TGTGCCAGCAGACTTCAAGAGACCCAGTACTTC. Amino acids: CASRLQETQYF.

The J gene is TRBJ2-1, the V gene TRBV2; TRBD1 is a possible D gene (5 bases). CDR3 length equals 16 residues. The ends were cut back, 7 bases at V and 3 bases at J, with 19 bases in the middle. CDR1 and CDR2 (germline): SNHLY, FYNNEI. This chain's CDR3 is CASTASRTIFYNEQFF. The CDR3 nucleotides are TGTGCCAGCACCGCAAGTAGGACAATCTTCTACAATGAGCAGTTCTTC.

This clonotype showed up just a few times. The gene calls are TRBV7-2 and TRBJ2-3, with 7 bases lining up with TRBD2. V gave up 5 bases and J gave up 0 bases; unmatched junction bases: 14. The germline V gene encodes CDR1 SGHTA and CDR2 FQGNSA. The CDR3 loop spans 18 amino acids. Here the CDR3 DNA reads TGTGCCAGCAGCCCAGCCCACGGAAATAGCGGGAGCACAGATACGCAGTATTTT. The encoded protein is CASSPAHGNSGSTDTQYF.